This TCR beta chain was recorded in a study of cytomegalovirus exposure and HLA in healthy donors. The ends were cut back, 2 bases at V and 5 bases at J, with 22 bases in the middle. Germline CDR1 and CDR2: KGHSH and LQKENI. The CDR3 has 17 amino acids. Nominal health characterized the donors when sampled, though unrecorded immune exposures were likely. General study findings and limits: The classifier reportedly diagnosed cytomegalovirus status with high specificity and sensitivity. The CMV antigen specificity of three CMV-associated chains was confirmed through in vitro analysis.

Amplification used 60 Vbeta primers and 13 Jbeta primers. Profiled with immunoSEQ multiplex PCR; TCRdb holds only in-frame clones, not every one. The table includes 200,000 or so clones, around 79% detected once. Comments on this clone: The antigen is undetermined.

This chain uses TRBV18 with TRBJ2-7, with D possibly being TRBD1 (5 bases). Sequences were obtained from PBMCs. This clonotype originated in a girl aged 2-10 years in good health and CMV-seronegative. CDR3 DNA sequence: TGTGCCAGCTCACCAAAAGGTTTCGGCAGGGTTAGGGACGAGCAGTACTTC. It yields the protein CASSPKGFGRVRDEQYF. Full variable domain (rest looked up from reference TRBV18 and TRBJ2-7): NAGVMQNPRHLVRRRGQEARLRCSPMKGHSHVYWYRQLPEEGLKFMVYLQKENIIDESGMPKERFSAEFPKEGPSILRIQQVVRGDSAAYFCASSPKGFGRVRDEQYFGPGTRLTVT.